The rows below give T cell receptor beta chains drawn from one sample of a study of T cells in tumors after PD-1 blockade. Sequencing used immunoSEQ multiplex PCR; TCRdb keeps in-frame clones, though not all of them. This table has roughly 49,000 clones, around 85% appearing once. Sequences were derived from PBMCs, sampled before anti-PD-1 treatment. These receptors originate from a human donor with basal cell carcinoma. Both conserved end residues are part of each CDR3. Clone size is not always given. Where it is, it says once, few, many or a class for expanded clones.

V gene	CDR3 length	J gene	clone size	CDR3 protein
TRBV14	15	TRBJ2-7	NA	CASSQEDRGYYEQYF
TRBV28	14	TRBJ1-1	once	CASSRPGQGAEAFF
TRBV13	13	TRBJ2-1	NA	CASSRDRVSEQFF
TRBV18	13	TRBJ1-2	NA	CASSPDRDGGYTF
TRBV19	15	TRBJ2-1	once	CASNKPSTRAGEQFF
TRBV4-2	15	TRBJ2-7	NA	CASSQEGQGPYEQYF
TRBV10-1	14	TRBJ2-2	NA	CAREGQGNTGELFF
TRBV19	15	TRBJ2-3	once	CASSKERGVTDTQYF
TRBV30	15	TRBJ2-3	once	CAWSRGDFSTDTQYF
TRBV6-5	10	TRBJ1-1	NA	CASSHTEAFF
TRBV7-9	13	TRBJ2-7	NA	CASSLGYSYEQYF
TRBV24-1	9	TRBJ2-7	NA	CATLGEQYF
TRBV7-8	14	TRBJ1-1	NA	CASSLERANTEAFF
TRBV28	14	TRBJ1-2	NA	CASSPVGYSYGYTF
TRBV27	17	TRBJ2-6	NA	CATSGTPFLSGANVLTF
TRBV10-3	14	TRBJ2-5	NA	CAISESGQRETQYF
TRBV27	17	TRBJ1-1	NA	CASSFGAGQTMNTEAFF
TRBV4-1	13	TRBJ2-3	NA	CASSTRATDTQYF
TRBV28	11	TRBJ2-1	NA	CASSLRDREFF
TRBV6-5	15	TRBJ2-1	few	CASSLRDRGENEQFF
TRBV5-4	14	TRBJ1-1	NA	CASSLGQGTLEAFF
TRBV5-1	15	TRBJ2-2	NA	CASSPRDRSTGELFF
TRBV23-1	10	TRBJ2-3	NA	CASGFDTQYF
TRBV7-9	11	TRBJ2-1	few	CAIDRGLEQFF
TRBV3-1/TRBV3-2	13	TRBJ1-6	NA	CASSQGSQGSLRF
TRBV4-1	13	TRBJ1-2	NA	CASSHQGQGGYTF
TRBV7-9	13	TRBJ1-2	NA	CASSLGQGSGYTF
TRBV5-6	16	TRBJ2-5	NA	CASSTRLAGGSATQYF
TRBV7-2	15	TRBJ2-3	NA	CASSLGTPRTDTQYF
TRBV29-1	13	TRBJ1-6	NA	CSVGQDLNSPLHF
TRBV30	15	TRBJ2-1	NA	CAWSIIESSYNEQFF
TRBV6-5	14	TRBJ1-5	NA	CASSPLGGDQPQHF
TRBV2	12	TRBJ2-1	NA	CASSGGTSYQFF
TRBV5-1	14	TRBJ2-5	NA	CASSHSGEQETQYF
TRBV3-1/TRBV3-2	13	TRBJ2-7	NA	CASSQGGTGEQYF
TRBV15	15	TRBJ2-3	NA	CATTSDYLNTDTQYF
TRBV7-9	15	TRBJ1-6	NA	CASSSLAGGTSPLHF
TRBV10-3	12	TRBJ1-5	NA	CAAGRGGQPQHF
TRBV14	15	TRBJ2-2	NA	CAPLGGQALPGELFF
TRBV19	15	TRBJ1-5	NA	CASSMGQGINQPQHF
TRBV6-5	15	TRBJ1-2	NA	CASSSSGGNYLGYTF
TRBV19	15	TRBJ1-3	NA	CASSIAGTAGNTIYF
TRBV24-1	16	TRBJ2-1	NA	CATSDDWTWSYNEQFF
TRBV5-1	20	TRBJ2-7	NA	CASSLVPGTLAGAKGLEQYF
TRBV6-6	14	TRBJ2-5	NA	CASSPDFDGETQYF
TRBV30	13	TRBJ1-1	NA	CAWSALLNTEAFF
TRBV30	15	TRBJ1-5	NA	CAWSKRMYSNQPQHF
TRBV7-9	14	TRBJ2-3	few	CASSLAGLADTQYF
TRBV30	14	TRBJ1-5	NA	CAWSVRTEYQPQHF
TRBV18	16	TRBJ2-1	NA	CASSPLRDRAYNEQFF